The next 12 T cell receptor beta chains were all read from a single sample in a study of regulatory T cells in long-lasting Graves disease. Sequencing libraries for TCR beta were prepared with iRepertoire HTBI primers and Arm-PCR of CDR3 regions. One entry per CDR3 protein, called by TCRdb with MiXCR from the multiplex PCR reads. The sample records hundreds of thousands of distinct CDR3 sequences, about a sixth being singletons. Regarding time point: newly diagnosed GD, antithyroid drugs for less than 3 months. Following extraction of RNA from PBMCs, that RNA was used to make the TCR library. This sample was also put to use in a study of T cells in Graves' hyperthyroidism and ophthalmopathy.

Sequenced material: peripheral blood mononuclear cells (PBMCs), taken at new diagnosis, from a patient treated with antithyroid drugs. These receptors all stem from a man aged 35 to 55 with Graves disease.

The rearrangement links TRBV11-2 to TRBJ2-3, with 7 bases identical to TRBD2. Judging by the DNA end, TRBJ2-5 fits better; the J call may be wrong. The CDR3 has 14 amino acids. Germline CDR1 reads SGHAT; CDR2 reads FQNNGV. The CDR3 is CASSLGGGWETQYF. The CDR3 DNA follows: TGTGCCAGCAGCTTAGGGGGGGGGTGGGAGACCCAGTACTTC.

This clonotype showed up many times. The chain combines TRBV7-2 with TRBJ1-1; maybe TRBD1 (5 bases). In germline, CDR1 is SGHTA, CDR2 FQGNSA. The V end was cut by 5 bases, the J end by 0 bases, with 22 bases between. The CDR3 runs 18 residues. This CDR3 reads CASSLGPLAGLLNTEAFF. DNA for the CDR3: TGTGCCAGCAGCCTAGGACCCTTAGCGGGGCTCTTGAACACTGAAGCTTTCTTT.

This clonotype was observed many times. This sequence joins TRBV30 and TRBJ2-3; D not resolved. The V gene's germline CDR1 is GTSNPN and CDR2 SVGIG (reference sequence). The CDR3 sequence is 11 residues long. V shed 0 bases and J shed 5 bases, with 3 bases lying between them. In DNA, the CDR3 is TGTGCCTGGAGTGTCATAGATACGCAGTATTTT. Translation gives CAWSVIDTQYF.

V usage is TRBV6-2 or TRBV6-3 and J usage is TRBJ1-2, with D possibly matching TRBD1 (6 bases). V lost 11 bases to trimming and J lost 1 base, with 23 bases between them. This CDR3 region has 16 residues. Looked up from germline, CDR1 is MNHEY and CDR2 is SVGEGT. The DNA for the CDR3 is TGTGCCGTCCACAGGGTCATCGCGGGCTTTAACTATGGCTACACCTTC. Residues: CAVHRVIAGFNYGYTF.

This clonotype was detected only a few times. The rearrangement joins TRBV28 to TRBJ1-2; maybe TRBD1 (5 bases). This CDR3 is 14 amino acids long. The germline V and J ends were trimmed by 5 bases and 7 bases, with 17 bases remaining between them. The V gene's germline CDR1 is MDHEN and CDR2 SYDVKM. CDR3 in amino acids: CASSPRTTFSGYTF. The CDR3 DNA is TGTGCCAGCAGTCCCAGGACAACGTTTTCTGGCTACACCTTC.

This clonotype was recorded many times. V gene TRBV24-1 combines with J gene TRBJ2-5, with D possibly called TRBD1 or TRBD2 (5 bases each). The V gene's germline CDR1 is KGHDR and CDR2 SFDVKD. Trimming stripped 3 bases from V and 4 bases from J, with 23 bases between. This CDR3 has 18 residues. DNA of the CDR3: TGTGCCACCAGTGATCCAGGAGGCTCCCTAGGGGTCGGAGAGACCCAGTACTTC. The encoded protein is CATSDPGGSLGVGETQYF.

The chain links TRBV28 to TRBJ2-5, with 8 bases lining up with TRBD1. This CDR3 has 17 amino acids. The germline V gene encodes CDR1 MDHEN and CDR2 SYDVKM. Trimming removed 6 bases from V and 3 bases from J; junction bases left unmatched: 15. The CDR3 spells CASSQLEGQGLEETQYF. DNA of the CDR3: TGTGCCAGCAGCCAATTGGAAGGACAGGGCCTGGAAGAGACCCAGTACTTC.

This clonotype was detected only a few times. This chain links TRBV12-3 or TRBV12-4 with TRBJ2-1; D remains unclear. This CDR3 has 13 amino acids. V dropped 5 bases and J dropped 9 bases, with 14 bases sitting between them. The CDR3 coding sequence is TGTGCCAGCAGTCCCCGTAGGACGGGTGAGCAGTTCTTC. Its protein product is CASSPRRTGEQFF.

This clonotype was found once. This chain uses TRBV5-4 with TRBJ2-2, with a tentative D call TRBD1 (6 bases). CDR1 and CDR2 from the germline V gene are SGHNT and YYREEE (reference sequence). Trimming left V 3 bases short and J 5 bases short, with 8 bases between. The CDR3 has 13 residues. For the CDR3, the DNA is TGTGCCAGCAGCTCAGGGGAGACCGGGGAGCTGTTTTTT. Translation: CASSSGETGELFF.

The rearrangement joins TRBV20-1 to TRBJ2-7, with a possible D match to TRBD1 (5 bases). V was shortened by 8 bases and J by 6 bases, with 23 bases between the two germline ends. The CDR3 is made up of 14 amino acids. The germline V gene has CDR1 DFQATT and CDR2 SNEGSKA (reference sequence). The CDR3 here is CSPLHQGRVLEQYF. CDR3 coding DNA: TGCAGTCCCCTGCACCAGGGTCGAGTCCTCGAGCAGTACTTC.

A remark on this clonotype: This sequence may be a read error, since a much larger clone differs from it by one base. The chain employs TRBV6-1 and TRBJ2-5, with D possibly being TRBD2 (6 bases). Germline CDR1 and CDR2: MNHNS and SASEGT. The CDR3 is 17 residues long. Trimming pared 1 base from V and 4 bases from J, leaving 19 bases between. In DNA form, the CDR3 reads TGTGCCAGCAGTGAAGGGATCACTAGCCTAAGATCAGAGACCCAGTACTTC. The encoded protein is CASSEGITSLRSETQYF.

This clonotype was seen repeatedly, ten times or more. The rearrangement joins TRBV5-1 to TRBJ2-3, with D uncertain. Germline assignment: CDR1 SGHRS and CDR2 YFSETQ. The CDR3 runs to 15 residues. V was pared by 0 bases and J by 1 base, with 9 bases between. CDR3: CASSLASRGTDTQYF. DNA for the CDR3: TGCGCCAGCAGCTTGGCCAGTAGGGGCACAGATACGCAGTATTTT.